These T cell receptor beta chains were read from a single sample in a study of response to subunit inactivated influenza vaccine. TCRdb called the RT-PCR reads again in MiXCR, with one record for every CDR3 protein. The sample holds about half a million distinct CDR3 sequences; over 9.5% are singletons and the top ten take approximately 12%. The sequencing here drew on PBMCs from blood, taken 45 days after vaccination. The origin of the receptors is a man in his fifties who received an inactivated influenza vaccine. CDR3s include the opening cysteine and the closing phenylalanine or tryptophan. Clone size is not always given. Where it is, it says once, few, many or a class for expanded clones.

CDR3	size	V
CAVRGGTSGPAGNNEQFF	NA	TRBV10-3
CAISVEAGATDTQYF	NA	TRBV10-3
CASSWQGEQETQYF	few	TRBV28
CASSVTRNNEQFF	many	TRBV5-1
CASSQGQGGVEDYTF	many	TRBV4-3
CASQGWEANTGELFF	NA	TRBV27
CASGGGLSNQPQHF	few	TRBV7-9
CSARDRAGGFF	few	TRBV20-1
CASSVEASGGSETQYF	few	TRBV9
CASSQLGIGGIQYF	NA	TRBV14
CASSMGGYRGISGTDTQYF	many	TRBV11-2
CASDTGNRPEAFF	few	TRBV6-2/TRBV6-3
CASSKGTGLSSYNEQFF	NA	TRBV7-6
CSARVLDRAKNIQYF	many	TRBV20-1
CASSDSSQRRDTQYF	many	TRBV25-1
CSVDWGRGNEQYF	NA	TRBV29-1
CAISVGGTDTQYF	few	TRBV10-3
CANQRGGEDEQFF	NA	TRBV7-9
CASSPQGGTSTGELFF	few	TRBV18
CASRPRRATDTQYF	few	TRBV11-2
CASSLGDLPTSGAKETQYF	NA	TRBV5-1
CASSLVAGSERSAGNTIYF	NA	TRBV5-1
CASSLAPVDYEQYF	few	TRBV5-1
CASSFLGSSTDTQYF	many	TRBV5-4
CASSLAGLAGGASSYNEQFF	few	TRBV7-2
CASSTPSGGVNTEAFF	NA	TRBV27
CAGPAGHSPGTRNIQYF	few	TRBV6-1
CASSFDRDDTQYF	many	TRBV7-9
CASSKQNPGQASGANVLTF	few	TRBV11-2
CASGTGREQFF	many	TRBV12-3/TRBV12-4
CASSLAEGSNTEAFF	NA	TRBV5-1
CASRQVSYNEQFF	NA	TRBV6-1
CASSLPRGSSYNEQFF	NA	TRBV5-1
CASSPYGLAGDEQYF	many	TRBV12-3/TRBV12-4
CASSGRTPTDTQYF	NA	TRBV9
CASSSDRGRNQPQHF	few	TRBV7-2
CASSPLSDTQYF	NA	TRBV28
CASSKPGSSYEQYF	NA	TRBV4-1
CASSLVMRNTGELFF	NA	TRBV12-3/TRBV12-4
CSALGLDADTQYF	few	TRBV20-1
CASSLGPLLGGYTF	many	TRBV7-9
CASSLVLAGGPVSTDTQYF	once	TRBV5-6
CSVGANSYNEQFF	many	TRBV29-1
CASSALRGANTEAFF	many	TRBV5-1
CASSVSSGSGNEQFF	NA	TRBV9
CASSMAGGNTEAFF	many	TRBV19
CSAPTGRGANVLTF	NA	TRBV20-1
CASSLEGGVAYNEQFF	few	TRBV5-6
CSASPVDRGPTNYGYTF	NA	TRBV20-1
CASSPRPNTEAFF	many	TRBV12-3/TRBV12-4
CASTPWAQNYGYTF	many	TRBV12-3/TRBV12-4